Shown below are 11 T cell receptor beta chains from a single sample sequenced in a study of tumor and adjacent non-tumor tissue in lung cancer. Three rounds of nested PCR, following a modified ARM-PCR protocol, produced the TCRbeta library. MiXCR was run by TCRdb on the multiplex PCR reads, yielding one entry per CDR3 protein. Among roughly 67,000 distinct CDR3 sequences listed, 50% to 60% were seen once. This sample's RNA came from whole unsorted tissue. Sequencing input: lung tumor tissue. The source is a man between 45 and 60 years old with non-small cell lung cancer.

V is TRBV12-3 or TRBV12-4 and J is TRBJ2-7; 10 bases map to TRBD2. The CDR3 covers 14 residues. The V gene end was trimmed by 7 bases and the J gene end by 5 bases; junction bases not matched to a gene: 8. The CDR3 DNA sequence: TGTGCCAGCAATCTAGCGGGGGAACAACACGAGCAGTACTTC. As protein: CASNLAGEQHEQYF.

This clonotype has just one count. This chain links TRBV6-6 with TRBJ2-3; 7 bases are a match to TRBD2. Per the germline V gene, CDR1 is MNHNY and CDR2 is SVGAGI (reference sequence). The CDR3 totals 13 residues. The CDR3, as DNA: TGTGTCATCTGGGACTATGTCGCAGATACGCAGTATTTT. It codes for CVIWDYVADTQYF.

This clonotype was seen at least ten times. The rearrangement joins TRBV6-2 or TRBV6-3 to TRBJ2-3, with 14 bases identical to TRBD2. With 7 bases clipped from V and 1 base from J, the junction kept 4 bases outside the gene matches. The CDR3 sequence is 16 residues long. Germline V gives CDR1 MNHEY, CDR2 SVGEGT. The DNA of the CDR3 is TGTGCCAGCACCCCGGGACTAGCGGGGGGCACAGATACGCAGTATTTT. It translates to CASTPGLAGGTDTQYF.

With respect to this clonotype: At one end, the junction sequence differs from germline, possibly due to a read error. The rearrangement uses TRBV28 and TRBJ2-7; TRBD1 is a possible D gene (5 bases). The length of the CDR3 is 11 residues. CDR1 and CDR2 (germline): MDHEN, SYDVKM. The CDR3 loop is CACSLRGEQYF. DNA of the CDR3: TGTGCCTGCAGTTTAAGGGGCGAGCAGTACTTC.

Regarding this clonotype: The conserved final phenylalanine or tryptophan is absent from the CDR3, which likely points to a read error. V usage is TRBV20-1 and J usage is TRBJ1-2; 8 bases align to TRBD1. The germline V gene has CDR1 DFQATT and CDR2 SNEGSKA (reference sequence). Trimming at V came to 5 bases and at J to 8 bases, leaving 4 bases not matched to a gene. The CDR3 spans 11 residues. The CDR3 region has the DNA TGCAGTGCTTCACAGGGGGTAGGCTACACCTTA. Its translation is CSASQGVGYTL.

The chain is built from TRBV6-6 and TRBJ1-5; perhaps TRBD1 as D (5 bases). CDR3 length equals 17 residues. Trimming took off 8 bases at V and 3 bases at J, with 23 bases between the two ends. Germline lookup yields CDR1 MNHNY and CDR2 SVGAGI (reference sequence). The CDR3 nucleotides read TGTGCCAGCGGCAGTCAGGGACGGAGAGATAACAATCAGCCCCAGCATTTT. Its protein is CASGSQGRRDNNQPQHF.

In the case of this clonotype: Without the conserved terminal phenylalanine or tryptophan, this CDR3 likely stems from a read error. It is unclear where the CDR3 begins or ends on the DNA, so no DNA is shown, and the CDR3 is as TCRdb lists it. The chain carries TRBV6-5 and TRBJ2-7. The CDR3 is 14 amino acids long, termini counted. The germline V gene encodes CDR1 MNHEY and CDR2 SVGAGI. This CDR3 reads CASSYSRQNYEQHL.

Worth noting for this clonotype: A read error is possible here, since a much larger clone lies one base away. The V call is TRBV5-5, the J call TRBJ2-7; 11 bases map to TRBD2. Germline CDR1 reads SGHKS; CDR2 reads YYEKEE (reference sequence). This CDR3 region has 19 residues. V gave up 4 bases and J gave up 2 bases; unmatched junction bases: 17. The CDR3 DNA follows: TGTGCCAGCAGCCGTCCGGAACTAGCGGGAGTTCCCTTCGCCTACGAGCAGTACTTC. Translation: CASSRPELAGVPFAYEQYF.

This clonotype was counted a few times. The rearrangement uses TRBV24-1 and TRBJ2-1; D not certain. This CDR3 has 12 residues. With 4 bases removed from V and 8 bases from J, the gap between germline ends came to 8 bases. Germline CDR1 is KGHDR and CDR2 is SFDVKD. This CDR3 reads CATSDNLDEQFF. The CDR3 bases are TGTGCCACCAGTGACAACTTGGATGAGCAGTTCTTC.

This clonotype was counted only a few times. This chain joins TRBV4-1 and TRBJ2-1; 8 positions agree with TRBD2. Looked up from germline, CDR1 is MGHRA and CDR2 is YSYEKL. The CDR3 has 14 amino acids. Trimming cost V 4 bases and J 5 bases; bases outside gene matches: 4. The CDR3 nucleotides are TGCGCCAGCAGCCCTACTAGCGGCCACAATGAGCAGTTCTTC. This encodes CASSPTSGHNEQFF.

On this clonotype: Germline and junction disagree at one end, which may indicate a read error. CDR3 sequence: CASSEVAGEFEHYF. CDR3 sequence (DNA): TGTGCAAGCAGTGAAGTAGCGGGAGAGTTCGAACACTACTTC. The rearrangement uses TRBV6-1 and TRBJ2-7; 9 bases are a match to TRBD2. The V gene's germline CDR1 is MNHNS and CDR2 SASEGT. This CDR3 spans 14 amino acids.